Shown below are 22 T cell receptor beta chains from a single sample sequenced in a study of blood T cell repertoires in COVID-19. Profiled with immunoSEQ multiplex PCR; TCRdb holds only in-frame clones, not every one. Of more than 80,000 clones in the sample, 75% to 85% were seen once. Sequenced input: peripheral blood. The receptors stem from a man older than 75 with COVID-19, enrolled during active disease.

The chain couples TRBV27 to TRBJ2-2; D may be TRBD2 (5 bases). V was pared by 2 bases and J by 5 bases, with 18 bases between. Looked up from germline, CDR1 is MNHEY and CDR2 is SMNVEV (reference sequence). The CDR3 has 17 residues. CDR3 nucleotide sequence: TGTGCCAGCAGTTTAATTGGAAGCGGAAGTGGGACCGGGGAGCTGTTTTTT. It codes for CASSLIGSGSGTGELFF.

The CDR3: CASSFSSGGTDTQYF. The CDR3, as DNA: TGTGCCAGCAGCTTCAGCTCCGGGGGCACAGATACGCAGTATTTT. This chain uses TRBV11-1 with TRBJ2-3; D is possibly TRBD2 (5 bases). Between the trimmed V and J ends, which lost 3 bases and 1 base, there was a span of 11 bases. Germline CDR1 SGHAT, CDR2 FQDESV (reference sequence). CDR3 length: 15 amino acids. Drawing the rest from reference TRBV11-1 and TRBJ2-3, the complete variable domain is EAEVAQSPRYKITEKSQAVAFWCDPISGHATLYWYRQILGQGPELLVQFQDESVVDDSQLPKDRFSAERLKGVDSTLKIQPAELGDSAMYLCASSFSSGGTDTQYFGPGTRLTVL.

V and J are TRBV29-1 and TRBJ2-1, with D tentatively TRBD1 (6 bases). This CDR3 comprises 14 residues. V was shortened by 4 bases and J by 0 bases, with 10 bases between the two germline ends. Germline V CDR1 and CDR2: SQVTM, ANQGSEA. The CDR3 DNA reads as TGCAGCGTTGTACAGGGTAGCTCCTACAATGAGCAGTTCTTC. This translates into CSVVQGSSYNEQFF.

This clone was seen at least ten times. Within the sample, other DNA sequences also encode this same CDR3. The J gene is TRBJ2-1, the V gene TRBV5-6; 7 nucleotides agree with TRBD2. Germline V gives CDR1 SGHDT, CDR2 YYEEEE. The CDR3 contains 15 residues. After removal of 4 bases from V and 6 bases from J, the junction contained 10 bases not matched to a gene. As DNA, the CDR3 is TGTGCCAGCAGCCCCCGCGGGGGAGGAGGCAATGAGCAGTTCTTC. Its translation is CASSPRGGGGNEQFF.

The chain is built from TRBV9 and TRBJ2-3; D ambiguous. Trimming pared 0 bases from V and 3 bases from J, leaving 8 bases between. Germline V gene lookup returns CDR1 SGDLS and CDR2 YYNGEE. This CDR3 is built from 14 residues. The CDR3 sequence is CASSVDAVTDTQYF. CDR3 DNA sequence: TGTGCCAGCAGCGTAGATGCGGTGACAGATACGCAGTATTTT.

The chain has TRBV7-3 and TRBJ2-5; TRBD1 is a possible D gene (6 bases). V shed 5 bases and J shed 5 bases, with 12 bases lying between them. The CDR3 extends over 13 amino acids. CDR1 is SGHTA, CDR2 FQGTGA, per germline. The CDR3 DNA reads TGTGCCAGCAGCCCATCCCAGGGGGAGACCCAGTACTTC. Its protein product is CASSPSQGETQYF.

The CDR3, as DNA: TGTGCCACCAAACAAGACAGCTCTTTCTCTAACTATGGCTACACCTTC. It is translated as CATKQDSSFSNYGYTF. The V gene is TRBV15, the J gene TRBJ1-2; D is perhaps TRBD1 (5 bases). The CDR3 spans 16 residues. Per germline, CDR1 LNHNV and CDR2 YYDKDF (reference sequence). Trimming left V 7 bases short and J 0 bases short, with 18 bases between.

The count of this clone is one. CDR3 coding DNA: TGTGCCAGCAAGCTTAATCCGGGAAGCACAGATACGCAGTATTTT. This sequence encodes CASKLNPGSTDTQYF. The chain employs TRBV7-3 and TRBJ2-3, with a possible D match to TRBD2 (5 bases). The CDR3 is made up of 15 amino acids. Germline V gene data show CDR1 as SGHTA and CDR2 as FQGTGA. V lost 7 bases and J 0 bases, leaving 14 bases between the germline ends. Full variable domain (missing parts from reference TRBV7-3 and TRBJ2-3): GAGVSQTPSNKVTEKGKYVELRCDPISGHTALYWYRQSLGQGPEFLIYFQGTGAADDSGLPNDRFFAVRPEGSVSTLKIQRTERGDSAVYLCASKLNPGSTDTQYFGPGTRLTVL.

CDR3 sequence: CASTTSPSGTGELFF. The CDR3 DNA reads as TGTGCCAGCACCACCTCCCCTAGCGGGACCGGGGAGCTGTTTTTT. This rearrangement joins TRBV6-5 to TRBJ2-2; 8 bases are a match to TRBD2. CDR3 size: 15 residues. From germline, CDR1 is MNHEY and CDR2 SVGAGI. Trimming removed 7 bases from V and 5 bases from J; junction bases left unmatched: 9.

The sample holds a few counts of this clone. The chain carries TRBV4-2 and TRBJ2-1; TRBD1 matches 8 bases. This CDR3 is 14 amino acids long. Germline CDR1 and CDR2: LGHNA and YNFKEQ. V lost 5 bases, J lost 5 bases, and 5 bases stayed unmatched. The CDR3 region is CASSYQGADNEQFF. CDR3 nucleotide sequence: TGTGCCAGCAGCTATCAGGGGGCTGACAATGAGCAGTTCTTC.

The CDR3 sequence: CASSQMGQGARTGELFF. The CDR3 DNA reads TGTGCCAGCAGCCAAATGGGACAGGGGGCTAGGACCGGGGAGCTGTTTTTT. This chain connects TRBV4-2 to TRBJ2-2; TRBD1 agrees at 12 bases. The CDR3 has 17 residues. Trimming removed 2 bases from V and 5 bases from J; junction bases left unmatched: 6. Looked up from germline, CDR1 is LGHNA and CDR2 is YNFKEQ.

The rearrangement joins TRBV27 to TRBJ2-2; 12 nucleotides match TRBD2. V gave up 3 bases and J gave up 1 base; unmatched junction bases: 3. The CDR3 is 17 amino acids. Germline values: CDR1 MNHEY, CDR2 SMNVEV (reference sequence). Written as DNA, the CDR3 is TGTGCCAGCAGTTTTCTAGCGGGAGGGCTGAACACCGGGGAGCTGTTTTTT. Its translation: CASSFLAGGLNTGELFF.

The gene calls are TRBV6-6 and TRBJ1-5, with 7 bases aligning to TRBD1. This CDR3 contains 16 residues. The V gene end was trimmed by 5 bases and the J gene end by 4 bases; junction bases not matched to a gene: 11. Germline V gene sequence: CDR1 MNHNY, CDR2 SVGAGI (reference sequence). CDR3 in amino acids: CASSPLVKGANQPQHF. The CDR3 DNA reads TGTGCCAGCAGTCCCCTGGTCAAGGGGGCGAATCAGCCCCAGCATTTT.

The CDR3 region is CSVDWQIYNQPQHF. The CDR3 bases are TGCAGCGTTGATTGGCAGATATACAATCAGCCCCAGCATTTT. The J gene is TRBJ1-5, the V gene TRBV29-1; D is unresolved. CDR3 length: 14 residues. CDR1 is SQVTM and CDR2 is ANQGSEA in the germline V gene. Trimming left V 3 bases short and J 3 bases short, with 12 bases between.

The CDR3 coding sequence is TGCAGCGTTGGGTACGACAGGGCAAACTATGGCTACACCTTC. It is translated as CSVGYDRANYGYTF. V usage is TRBV29-1 and J usage is TRBJ1-2; 7 nucleotides agree with TRBD1. CDR1 is SQVTM and CDR2 is ANQGSEA in the germline V gene. CDR3 length equals 14 residues. The trim removed 4 bases at V and 2 bases at J, leaving 7 bases unmatched.

This clone was seen only once. The J gene is TRBJ2-5, the V gene TRBV7-9; weak D call: TRBD1 (6 bases). With 10 bases removed from V and 1 base from J, the gap between germline ends came to 19 bases. CDR3 length: 15 amino acids. Germline lookup yields CDR1 SEHNR and CDR2 FQNEAQ (reference sequence). The CDR3 reads CATNFLGGTQETQYF. CDR3 sequence (DNA): TGTGCCACCAATTTCTTAGGGGGAACCCAAGAGACCCAGTACTTC.

The chain couples TRBV5-1 to TRBJ2-7; 7 bases fit TRBD2. Germline CDR1 and CDR2: SGHRS and YFSETQ. Trimming removed 5 bases from V and 0 bases from J; junction bases left unmatched: 5. This CDR3 is 14 amino acids long. As DNA, the CDR3 is TGCGCCAGCAGGGCGGGGGAGAGCTCCTACGAGCAGTACTTC. It yields the protein CASRAGESSYEQYF.

This clone was detected once. V usage is TRBV7-2 and J usage is TRBJ2-3, with unresolved D. Trimming cost V 1 base and J 7 bases, with 6 bases left between them. This CDR3 region has 12 residues. Germline values: CDR1 SGHTA, CDR2 FQGNSA. CDR3 in DNA: TGTGCCAGCAGCTTAGTACGGTATACGCAGTATTTT. This translates into CASSLVRYTQYF.

In its sample, this clone was seen once. The V and J genes are TRBV2 and TRBJ2-6, with 11 bases fitting TRBD1. Germline CDR1 reads SNHLY; CDR2 reads FYNNEI. With V trimmed by 7 bases and J by 0 bases, 2 bases remained unmatched. CDR3 length: 16 residues. CDR3 in DNA: TGTGCCAGCACGGGACAGGGGGGCTCTGGGGCCAACGTCCTGACTTTC. Translation gives CASTGQGGSGANVLTF.

The chain couples TRBV4-2 to TRBJ1-1, with D perhaps TRBD1 (5 bases). The V gene's germline CDR1 is LGHNA and CDR2 YNFKEQ. The CDR3 sequence is 12 residues long. V was shortened by 3 bases and J by 7 bases, with 9 bases between the two germline ends. CDR3 amino acids: CASSHQGLEAFF. Here the CDR3 DNA reads TGTGCCAGCAGCCATCAGGGACTTGAAGCTTTCTTT.

The rearrangement links TRBV30 to TRBJ1-5, with a tentative D call TRBD1 (6 bases). Germline V gene sequence: CDR1 GTSNPN, CDR2 SVGIG (reference sequence). CDR3 length: 13 residues. V lost 2 bases, J lost 4 bases, and 9 bases lay in between. The CDR3: CAWSKQGNQPQHF. The CDR3 DNA follows: TGTGCCTGGAGTAAGCAGGGGAATCAGCCCCAGCATTTT.

V and J are TRBV4-1 and TRBJ2-1; TRBD1 matches 7 bases. Germline trimming cut 1 base from V and 16 bases from J; bases unmatched to any gene: 10. CDR1 and CDR2 (germline): MGHRA, YSYEKL. CDR3 size: 13 residues. CDR3: CASSQVAGGVRFF. CDR3 coding DNA: TGCGCCAGCAGCCAAGTGGCAGGGGGAGTTAGATTCTTC.